The sequence of this T cell receptor beta chain was determined in a study of cytomegalovirus exposure and HLA in healthy donors. Clones were sequenced by immunoSEQ multiplex PCR, and TCRdb holds only the in-frame ones, with some missing. The sample yields around 150,000 clones, roughly 96% seen once. Trimming took 2 bases from V and 6 from J, leaving 7 bases between them. This CDR3 has 12 residues. In germline, CDR1 is MNHNS, CDR2 SASEGT. The V call is TRBV6-1, the J call TRBJ1-1; D remains ambiguous. The sample comprised PBMCs. This sequence originates from a woman aged 18 to 35 in good health and CMV-seronegative. The CDR3 nucleotides are TGTGCCAGCAGTGAATCCAGGCCTGAAGCTTTCTTT. It yields the protein CASSESRPEAFF.